This T cell receptor (beta chain) is drawn from a study of shared clonotypes between healthy human individuals. Overall study findings and caveats: Against clonotypes common to all four donors, non-shared ones had lower generation probabilities.

Naive CD4+ cells were CD45RA-selected; the remaining cells were memory. The CDR3 extends over 19 amino acids. V dropped 0 bases and J dropped 3; count of bases not matched to a gene: 6. Germline CDR1 reads LGHNT; CDR2 reads FRNRAP. In the case of this clone: As yet, its antigen is unknown.

Using immunoSEQ multiplex PCR, the repertoire was profiled, and TCRdb retains in-frame clones only, with some absent. The sample lists about 1.1 million clones, about 80% occurring once. The TCR originated in a young man in good health. Some clones in this sample may be carry-over from other donors' samples. The sample was memory CD4+ T cells from PBMCs. Subset specified: CD45RA-negative fraction. The V and J genes are TRBV12-5 and TRBJ2-3; 16 bases fit TRBD2. CDR3 sequence reads: CASGLVIGTSGRETDTQYF. Written as DNA, the CDR3 is TGTGCTAGTGGTTTGGTAATCGGGACTAGCGGGAGGGAGACAGATACGCAGTATTTT. The variable domain in full, with the rest retrieved from reference TRBV12-5 and TRBJ2-3, is DARVTQTPRHKVTEMGQEVTMRCQPILGHNTVFWYRQTMMQGLELLAYFRNRAPLDDSGMPKDRFSAEMPDATLATLKIQPSEPRDSAVYFCASGLVIGTSGRETDTQYFGPGTRLTVL.